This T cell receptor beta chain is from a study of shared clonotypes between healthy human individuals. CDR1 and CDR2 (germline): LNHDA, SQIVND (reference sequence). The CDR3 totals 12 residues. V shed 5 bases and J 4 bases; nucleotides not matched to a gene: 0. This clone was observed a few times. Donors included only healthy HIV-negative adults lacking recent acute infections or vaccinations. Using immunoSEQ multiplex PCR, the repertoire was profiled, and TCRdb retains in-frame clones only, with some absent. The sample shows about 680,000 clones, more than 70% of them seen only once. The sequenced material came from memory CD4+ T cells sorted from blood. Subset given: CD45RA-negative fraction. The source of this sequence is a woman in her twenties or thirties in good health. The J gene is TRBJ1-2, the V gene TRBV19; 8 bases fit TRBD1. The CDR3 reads CASSGTGYGYTF. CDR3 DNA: TGTGCCAGTAGTGGGACAGGCTATGGCTACACCTTC.